This TCR beta chain was sequenced during a study of blood T cell repertoires in COVID-19. Study context: Acute and convalescent COVID-19 samples came from the United States, Italy and Spain. Nucleic acid was either cDNA or gDNA, and it came from T cells, B-cell-depleted T cells, or PBMCs.

As processed by the authors: Estimation of nucleated cell counts relied on the amplification of reference gene primers. Here immunoSEQ multiplex PCR was the method, and the copy in TCRdb shows in-frame clones only, minus some. D and trimming were read from the DNA, whereas the V and J calls and clone size are those reported in that table. The sample shows approximately 300,000 clones, 85% to 90% of them seen only once. CDR1 is SNHLY, CDR2 FYNNEI, per germline. This CDR3 spans 15 amino acids. Trimming took off 6 bases at V and 4 bases at J, with 16 bases between the two ends. The receptor's source is a woman aged 40 to 50 with acute or convalescent COVID-19. The chain couples TRBV2 to TRBJ1-5, with D uncertain. Sequenced material: peripheral blood. The CDR3 sequence: CASRTGSLTNQPQHF. In DNA form, the CDR3 reads TGTGCCAGCAGAACCGGGTCCCTCACGAATCAGCCCCAGCATTTT. The variable domain in full, with the rest retrieved from reference TRBV2 and TRBJ1-5, is EPEVTQTPSHQVTQMGQEVILRCVPISNHLYFYWYRQILGQKVEFLVSFYNNEISEKSEIFDDQFSVERPDGSNFTLKIRSTKLEDSAMYFCASRTGSLTNQPQHFGDGTRLSIL.